Listed here is a single T cell receptor (beta chain). The antigen remains unidentified. The data were produced by immunoSEQ multiplex PCR, yet TCRdb's version contains in-frame clones alone and is incomplete. In the table there are approximately 26,000 clones, approximately 91% of which are singletons. This sample was taken from a study of OX40 agonist ivuxolimab in advanced cancers. Study results and caveats: Clones of CD4+ and CD8+ blood T cells grew by week 6 at doses of 0.1 to 3.0 mg/kg. What antigens the expanded peripheral T cells recognized was never established. Normalized T-cell clonal expansion was also low in a subset of nonresponders. Among the least clonally expanded were partial responders at 0.1-3.0 mg/kg.

The material sequenced was CD4+ or CD8+ T cells sorted from blood, taken in a trial of the OX40 agonist ivuxolimab. The receptor was isolated from an adult with an advanced solid tumor such as melanoma, head and neck, liver or kidney cancer.

In DNA form, the CDR3 reads TGTGCCAGTAGTATTCCTCTAGCGACGGGCCCCGGGGAGCTGTTTTTT. Translation: CASSIPLATGPGELFF. The V call is TRBV19, the J call TRBJ2-2; D is perhaps TRBD2 (6 bases). Germline CDR1 LNHDA, CDR2 SQIVND (reference sequence). V was shortened by 3 bases and J by 6 bases, with 17 bases between the two germline ends. This CDR3 spans 16 amino acids.